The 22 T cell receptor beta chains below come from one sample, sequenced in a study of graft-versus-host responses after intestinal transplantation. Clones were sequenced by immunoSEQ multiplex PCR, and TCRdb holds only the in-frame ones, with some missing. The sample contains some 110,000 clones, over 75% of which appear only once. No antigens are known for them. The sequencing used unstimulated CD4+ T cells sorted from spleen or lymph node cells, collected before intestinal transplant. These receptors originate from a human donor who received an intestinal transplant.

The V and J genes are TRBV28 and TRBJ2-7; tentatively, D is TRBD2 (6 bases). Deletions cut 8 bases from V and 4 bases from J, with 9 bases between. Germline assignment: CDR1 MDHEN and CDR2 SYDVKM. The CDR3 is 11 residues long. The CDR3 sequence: CASYGGYEQYF. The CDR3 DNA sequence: TGTGCCAGCTACGGGGGTTACGAGCAGTACTTC.

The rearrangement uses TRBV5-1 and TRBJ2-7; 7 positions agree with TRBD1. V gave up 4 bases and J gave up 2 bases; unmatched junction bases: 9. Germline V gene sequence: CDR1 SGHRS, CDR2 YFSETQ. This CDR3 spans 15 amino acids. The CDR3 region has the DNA TGCGCCAGCAGCCTGAGTGGGACAGATCCCTACGAGCAGTACTTC. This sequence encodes CASSLSGTDPYEQYF.

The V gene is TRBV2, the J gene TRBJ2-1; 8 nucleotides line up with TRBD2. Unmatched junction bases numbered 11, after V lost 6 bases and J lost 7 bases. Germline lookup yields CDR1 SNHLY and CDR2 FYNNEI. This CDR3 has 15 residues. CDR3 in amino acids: CASRSGRWSANEQFF. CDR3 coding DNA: TGTGCCAGCAGAAGCGGGAGATGGAGTGCGAATGAGCAGTTCTTC. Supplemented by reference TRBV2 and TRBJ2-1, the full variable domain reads EPEVTQTPSHQVTQMGQEVILRCVPISNHLYFYWYRQILGQKVEFLVSFYNNEISEKSEIFDDQFSVERPDGSNFTLKIRSTKLEDSAMYFCASRSGRWSANEQFFGPGTRLTVL.

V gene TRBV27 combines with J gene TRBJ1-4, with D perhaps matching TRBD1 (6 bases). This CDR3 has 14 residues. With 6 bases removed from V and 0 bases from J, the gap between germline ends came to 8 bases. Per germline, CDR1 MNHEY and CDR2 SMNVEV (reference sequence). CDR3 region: CASSRQATNEKLFF. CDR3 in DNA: TGTGCCAGCAGCCGACAGGCAACTAATGAAAAACTGTTTTTT.

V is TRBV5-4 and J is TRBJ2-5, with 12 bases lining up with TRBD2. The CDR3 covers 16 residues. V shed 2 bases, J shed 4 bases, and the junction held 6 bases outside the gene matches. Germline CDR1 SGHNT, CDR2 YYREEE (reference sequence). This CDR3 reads CASSFSSGRARETQYF. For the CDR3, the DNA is TGTGCCAGCAGCTTTTCTAGCGGGAGGGCCAGAGAGACCCAGTACTTC.

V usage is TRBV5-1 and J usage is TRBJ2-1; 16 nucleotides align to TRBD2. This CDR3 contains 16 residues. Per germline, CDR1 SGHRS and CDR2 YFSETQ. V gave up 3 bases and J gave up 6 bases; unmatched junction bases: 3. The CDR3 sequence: CASSSGTSGRANEQFF. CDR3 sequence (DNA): TGCGCCAGCAGCTCGGGGACTAGCGGGAGGGCCAATGAGCAGTTCTTC. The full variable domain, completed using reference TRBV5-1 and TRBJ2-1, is KAGVTQTPRYLIKTRGQQVTLSCSPISGHRSVSWYQQTPGQGLQFLFEYFSETQRNKGNFPGRFSGRQFSNSRSEMNVSTLELGDSALYLCASSSGTSGRANEQFFGPGTRLTVL.

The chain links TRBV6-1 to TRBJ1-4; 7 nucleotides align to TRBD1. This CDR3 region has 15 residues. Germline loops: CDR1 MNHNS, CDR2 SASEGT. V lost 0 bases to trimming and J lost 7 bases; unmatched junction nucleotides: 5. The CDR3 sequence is CASSEALGGREKLFF. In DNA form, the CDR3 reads TGTGCCAGCAGTGAAGCTTTAGGGGGCCGTGAAAAACTGTTTTTT.

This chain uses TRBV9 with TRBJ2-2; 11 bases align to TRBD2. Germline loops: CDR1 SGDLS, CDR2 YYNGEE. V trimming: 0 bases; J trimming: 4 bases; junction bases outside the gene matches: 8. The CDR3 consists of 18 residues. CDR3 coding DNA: TGTGCCAGCAGCGTAGATCCTAGCGGGAGGCCCAGCACCGGGGAGCTGTTTTTT. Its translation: CASSVDPSGRPSTGELFF.

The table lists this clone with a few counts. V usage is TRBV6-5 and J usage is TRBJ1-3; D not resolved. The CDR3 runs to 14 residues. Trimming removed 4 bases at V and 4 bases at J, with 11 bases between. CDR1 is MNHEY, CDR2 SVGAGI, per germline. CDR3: CASSFSSPGNTIYF. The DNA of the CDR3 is TGTGCCAGCAGTTTTTCTTCTCCGGGAAACACCATATATTTT.

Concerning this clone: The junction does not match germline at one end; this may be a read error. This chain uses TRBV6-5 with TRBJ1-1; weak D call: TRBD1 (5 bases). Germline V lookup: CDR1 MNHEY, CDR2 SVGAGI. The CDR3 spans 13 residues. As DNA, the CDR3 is TGTGTCAGCAGCCGAACAGGGAACACTGAAGCTTTCTTT. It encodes CVSSRTGNTEAFF.

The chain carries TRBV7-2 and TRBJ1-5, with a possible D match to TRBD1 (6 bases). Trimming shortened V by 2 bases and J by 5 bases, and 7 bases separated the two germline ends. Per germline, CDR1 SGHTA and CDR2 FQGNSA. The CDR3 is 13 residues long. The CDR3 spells CASSLTGHQPQHF. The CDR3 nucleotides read TGTGCCAGCAGCTTAACAGGGCATCAGCCCCAGCATTTT. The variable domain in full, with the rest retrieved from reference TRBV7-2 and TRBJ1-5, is GAGVSQSPSNKVTEKGKDVELRCDPISGHTALYWYRQSLGQGLEFLIYFQGNSAPDKSGLPSDRFSAERTGGSVSTLTIQRTQQEDSAVYLCASSLTGHQPQHFGDGTRLSIL.

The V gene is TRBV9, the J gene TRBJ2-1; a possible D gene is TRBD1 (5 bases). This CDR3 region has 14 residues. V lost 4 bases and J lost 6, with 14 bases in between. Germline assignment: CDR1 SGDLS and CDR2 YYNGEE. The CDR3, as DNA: TGTGCCAGCAGCTTAAGCAGGGTGGGCAATGAGCAGTTCTTC. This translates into CASSLSRVGNEQFF.

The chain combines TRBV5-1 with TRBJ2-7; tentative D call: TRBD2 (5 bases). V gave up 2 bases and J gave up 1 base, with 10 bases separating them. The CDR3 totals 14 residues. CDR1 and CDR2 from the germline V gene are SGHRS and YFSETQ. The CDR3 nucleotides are TGCGCCAGCAGCTTTCGGGAATGGTCCTACGAGCAGTACTTC. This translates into CASSFREWSYEQYF. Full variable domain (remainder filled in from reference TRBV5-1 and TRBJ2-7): KAGVTQTPRYLIKTRGQQVTLSCSPISGHRSVSWYQQTPGQGLQFLFEYFSETQRNKGNFPGRFSGRQFSNSRSEMNVSTLELGDSALYLCASSFREWSYEQYFGPGTRLTVT.

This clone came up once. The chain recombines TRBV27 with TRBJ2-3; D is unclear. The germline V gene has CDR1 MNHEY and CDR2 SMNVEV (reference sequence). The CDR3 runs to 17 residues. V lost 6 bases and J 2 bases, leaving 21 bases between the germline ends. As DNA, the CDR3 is TGTGCCAGCAGCCAACTTCCCGGAGCTAGGTCCACAGATACGCAGTATTTT. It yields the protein CASSQLPGARSTDTQYF.

The CDR3 nucleotides read TGTGCCAGCACCAAGATAAACAGGGACGAGCAGTACTTC. The encoded protein is CASTKINRDEQYF. The chain uses TRBV6-1 and TRBJ2-7; TRBD1 might be the D (6 bases). Germline values: CDR1 MNHNS, CDR2 SASEGT. This CDR3 spans 13 amino acids. The V end lost 7 bases, the J end lost 5 bases, and 15 bases lay between the germline ends.

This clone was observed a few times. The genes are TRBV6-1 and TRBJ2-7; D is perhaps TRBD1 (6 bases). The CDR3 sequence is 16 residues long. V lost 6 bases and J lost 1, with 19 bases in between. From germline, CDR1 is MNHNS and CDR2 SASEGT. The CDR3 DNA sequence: TGTGCCAGCAGGGAACAGGGATTGATTCCTTCCTACGAGCAGTACTTC. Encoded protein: CASREQGLIPSYEQYF.

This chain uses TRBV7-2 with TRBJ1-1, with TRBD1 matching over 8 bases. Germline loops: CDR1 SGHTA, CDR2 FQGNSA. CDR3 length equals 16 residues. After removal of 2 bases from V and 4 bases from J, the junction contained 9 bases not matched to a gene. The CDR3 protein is CASSLRSGGASTEAFF. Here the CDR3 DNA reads TGTGCCAGCAGCTTAAGATCAGGGGGCGCGAGCACTGAAGCTTTCTTT.

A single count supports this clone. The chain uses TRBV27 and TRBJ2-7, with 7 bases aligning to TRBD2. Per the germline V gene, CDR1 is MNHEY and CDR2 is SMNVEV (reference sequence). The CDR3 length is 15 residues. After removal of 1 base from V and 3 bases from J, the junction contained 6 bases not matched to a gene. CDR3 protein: CASSLLAGENYEQYF. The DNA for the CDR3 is TGTGCCAGCAGTTTATTGGCGGGAGAGAACTACGAGCAGTACTTC.

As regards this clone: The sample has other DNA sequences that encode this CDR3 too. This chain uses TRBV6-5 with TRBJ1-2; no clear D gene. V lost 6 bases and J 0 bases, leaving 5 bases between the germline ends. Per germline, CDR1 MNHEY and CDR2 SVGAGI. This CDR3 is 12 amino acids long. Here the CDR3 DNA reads TGTGCCAGCAGAACAGCTAACTATGGCTACACCTTC. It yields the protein CASRTANYGYTF.

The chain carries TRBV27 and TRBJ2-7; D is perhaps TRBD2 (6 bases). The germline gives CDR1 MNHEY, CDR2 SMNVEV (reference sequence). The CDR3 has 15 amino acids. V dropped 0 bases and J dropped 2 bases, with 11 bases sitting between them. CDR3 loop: CASSLSSGRAYEQYF. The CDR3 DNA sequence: TGTGCCAGCAGTTTATCGAGCGGGCGGGCCTACGAGCAGTACTTC.

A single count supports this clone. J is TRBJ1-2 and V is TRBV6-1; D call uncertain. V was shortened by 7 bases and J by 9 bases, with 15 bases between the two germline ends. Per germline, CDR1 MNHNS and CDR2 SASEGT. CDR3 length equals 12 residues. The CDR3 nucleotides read TGTGCCAGCAATTTTGGAGGGATGAGCTACACCTTC. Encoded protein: CASNFGGMSYTF.

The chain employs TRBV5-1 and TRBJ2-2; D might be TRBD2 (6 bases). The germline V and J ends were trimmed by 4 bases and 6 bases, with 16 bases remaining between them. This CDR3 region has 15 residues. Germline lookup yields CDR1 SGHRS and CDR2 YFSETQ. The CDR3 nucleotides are TGCGCCAGCAGCCTAGGTGCGGGGACCCCCGGGGAGCTGTTTTTT. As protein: CASSLGAGTPGELFF.